Following are 29 T cell receptor beta chains from one sample sequenced in a study of T cells in Graves' hyperthyroidism and ophthalmopathy. Amplified regions were TCR beta CDR3 sequences from RNA transcripts. HTBI primers were employed in a first-round RT-PCR of the TCR CDR3. Each CDR3 protein is one row after TCRdb ran MiXCR on the multiplex PCR reads. The table shows roughly 110,000 distinct CDR3 sequences, with 15% to 20% occurring only once. Specimen: blood. The receptors shown here come from a woman aged 50 to 65 with Graves' hyperthyroidism.

The chain carries TRBV20-1 and TRBJ2-2; TRBD1 matches 9 bases. V lost 0 bases and J lost 6; bases outside the gene matches: 5. CDR3 length: 15 amino acids. CDR1 is DFQATT and CDR2 is SNEGSKA in the germline V gene (reference sequence). CDR3 in DNA: TGCAGTGCTAGAGATAAGACAGGGGGGGCCGGGGAGCTGTTTTTT. Amino acid sequence: CSARDKTGGAGELFF.

There are many counts of this clonotype. The rearrangement uses TRBV12-3 or TRBV12-4 and TRBJ2-3; no definite D call. The CDR3 is made up of 14 amino acids. V was shortened by 6 bases and J by 3 bases, with 13 bases between the two germline ends. CDR3 region: CASSRTSLTDTQYF. For the CDR3, the DNA is TGTGCCAGCAGCCGGACGTCCCTAACAGATACGCAGTATTTT.

This clonotype was seen a handful of times. One junction end disagrees with the germline gene, perhaps due to a read error. V and J are TRBV7-9 and TRBJ2-1; D is unclear. CDR1 and CDR2 (germline): SEHNR, FQNEAQ (reference sequence). CDR3 length equals 13 residues. CDR3 in amino acids: CASSFTGPNEQLF. In DNA form, the CDR3 reads TGTGCCAGCAGCTTTACGGGCCCCAATGAGCAGCTCTTC.

This clonotype appeared many times. The rearrangement links TRBV7-9 to TRBJ1-4, with D possibly matching TRBD1 (5 bases). The CDR3 extends over 13 amino acids. Germline V CDR1 and CDR2: SEHNR, FQNEAQ (reference sequence). Trimming shortened V by 5 bases and J by 8 bases, and 12 bases separated the two germline ends. The CDR3 bases are TGTGCCAGCAGCAGGACAAGAGGGGAAAAACTGTTTTTT. It yields the protein CASSRTRGEKLFF. The full variable domain, in which reference TRBV7-9 and TRBJ1-4 provide the parts outside the CDR3, is DTGVSQNPRHKITKRGQNVTFRCDPISEHNRLYWYRQTLGQGPEFLTYFQNEAQLEKSRLLSDRFSAERPKGSFSTLEIQRTEQGDSAMYLCASSRTRGEKLFFGSGTQLSVL.

This clonotype was seen many times. The V gene is TRBV11-3, the J gene TRBJ1-3; 7 bases fit TRBD1. Germline CDR1 and CDR2: SGHNT and YENEEA. CDR3 length equals 19 residues. J lost 0 bases, V lost 5 bases, and 16 bases had no gene match. DNA for the CDR3: TGTGCCAGCAGCCTACGGCGACAGGGTAGTCAGAGCTCTGGAAACACCATATATTTT. Translated, it gives CASSLRRQGSQSSGNTIYF.

V is TRBV27 and J is TRBJ1-5; D is ambiguous. Germline values: CDR1 MNHEY, CDR2 SMNVEV (reference sequence). V was trimmed by 4 bases and J by 1 base, leaving 8 bases between them. The CDR3 contains 14 residues. CDR3 in amino acids: CASSWARSNQPQHF. As DNA, the CDR3 is TGTGCCAGCAGTTGGGCGAGAAGCAATCAGCCCCAGCATTTT.

This clonotype was observed many times. CDR3 sequence reads: CASSSPGLATPYNEQFF. CDR3 nucleotides: TGTGCCAGCAGTTCGCCGGGACTAGCGACACCCTACAATGAGCAGTTCTTC. The chain links TRBV28 to TRBJ2-1; 10 bases match TRBD2. The germline CDR1 and CDR2 sequences are MDHEN and SYDVKM. The CDR3 spans 17 residues. J was trimmed by 2 bases and V by 4 bases; bases with no gene match: 8.

This clonotype showed up many times. The CDR3 is CASSWERIGNEQFF. The CDR3 DNA follows: TGTGCCAGCAGCTGGGAGCGGATCGGGAATGAGCAGTTCTTC. The V call is TRBV28, the J call TRBJ2-1; TRBD2 is a possible D gene (5 bases). CDR3 size: 14 residues. The V end was cut by 6 bases, the J end by 7 bases, with 16 bases between. Per the germline V gene, CDR1 is MDHEN and CDR2 is SYDVKM.

With respect to this clonotype: A read error may produce the germline difference seen at one junction end. The CDR3 sequence is CASILTGSTEAFF. The CDR3 nucleotides are TGTGCCAGCATCCTGACAGGGAGCACTGAAGCTTTCTTT. The genes are TRBV5-1 and TRBJ1-1; TRBD1 aligns across 7 bases. CDR1 and CDR2 from the germline V gene are SGHRS and YFSETQ. The CDR3 covers 13 residues.

This clonotype was picked up many times. The rearrangement links TRBV2 to TRBJ2-5, with 10 nucleotides matching TRBD2. Germline V gene sequence: CDR1 SNHLY, CDR2 FYNNEI. The CDR3 consists of 15 residues. After removal of 0 bases from V and 3 bases from J, the junction contained 1 base not matched to a gene. The CDR3 DNA reads as TGTGCCAGCAGTGAAGCGGGACTAGCGAAAGAGACCCAGTACTTC. Translated: CASSEAGLAKETQYF.

This clonotype has at least ten counts. The CDR3 DNA reads as TGTGCCAGCAGTACCCGTAGTAATACTGAAGCTTTCTTT. This gives the protein CASSTRSNTEAFF. This chain joins TRBV2 and TRBJ1-1; D gene unclear. The length of the CDR3 is 13 residues. Trimming stripped 5 bases from V and 5 bases from J, with 12 bases between. Germline CDR1 SNHLY, CDR2 FYNNEI.

This clonotype was seen at least ten times. The chain recombines TRBV27 with TRBJ2-7; no clear D gene. Trimming took 3 bases from V and 0 from J, leaving 15 bases between them. The V gene's germline CDR1 is MNHEY and CDR2 SMNVEV (reference sequence). This CDR3 has 16 residues. The CDR3 coding sequence is TGTGCCAGCAGTTTCCCGACCGAAGACGACTCCTACGAGCAGTACTTC. Amino acid sequence: CASSFPTEDDSYEQYF.

This chain links TRBV25-1 with TRBJ2-5; 9 bases are shared with TRBD2. V lost 6 bases to trimming and J lost 5 bases; unmatched junction nucleotides: 1. Germline-derived CDR1 and CDR2 are MGHDK and SYGVNS. The CDR3 loop spans 12 amino acids. CDR3 protein: CASSTSGETQYF. The CDR3 DNA reads as TGTGCCAGCAGCACTAGCGGGGAGACCCAGTACTTC.

In its sample, this clonotype was seen many times. The chain couples TRBV2 to TRBJ1-3; TRBD1 agrees at 7 bases. CDR3 size: 16 residues. The germline CDR1 and CDR2 sequences are SNHLY and FYNNEI. Trimming took 5 bases from V and 0 from J; bases not matched to a gene: 7. In DNA, the CDR3 is TGTGCCAGCAGTCCGGACAGGCGAAGCTCTGGAAACACCATATATTTT. The encoded protein is CASSPDRRSSGNTIYF. Based on the CDR3 plus reference TRBV2 and TRBJ1-3, the full variable domain is EPEVTQTPSHQVTQMGQEVILRCVPISNHLYFYWYRQILGQKVEFLVSFYNNEISEKSEIFDDQFSVERPDGSNFTLKIRSTKLEDSAMYFCASSPDRRSSGNTIYFGEGSWLTVV.

This chain joins TRBV2 and TRBJ2-1; TRBD2 matches at 12 bases. The ends lost 3 bases at V and 9 bases at J; junction bases unmatched: 6. CDR3 length equals 15 residues. Germline CDR1 SNHLY, CDR2 FYNNEI. CDR3 loop: CASSEGTSGSVEQFF. The CDR3 coding sequence is TGTGCCAGCAGTGAGGGGACTAGCGGGTCCGTTGAGCAGTTCTTC.

The table lists this clonotype with many counts. The V gene is TRBV6-5, the J gene TRBJ2-1; 8 nucleotides match TRBD2. The CDR3 sequence is 20 residues long. V was pared by 0 bases and J by 7 bases, with 20 bases of the junction left unmatched. Germline V gene data show CDR1 as MNHEY and CDR2 as SVGAGI. In nucleotides, the CDR3 is TGTGCCAGCAGTTACTCGATAGTGGCGCGGTGGTCGGGAGGGAAGAATGAGCAGTTCTTC. It codes for CASSYSIVARWSGGKNEQFF.

This clonotype was counted at least ten times. This chain uses TRBV28 with TRBJ1-2, with D perhaps TRBD1 (5 bases). CDR3 length equals 12 residues. Between the trimmed V and J ends, which lost 6 bases and 3 bases, there was a span of 8 bases. CDR1 and CDR2 (germline): MDHEN, SYDVKM. The CDR3 nucleotides read TGTGCCAGCAGGTTGGGGGACTATGGCTACACCTTC. It yields the protein CASRLGDYGYTF.

This clonotype was observed at least ten times. This chain links TRBV28 with TRBJ2-7; 10 nucleotides line up with TRBD2. V was clipped by 4 bases and J by 0 bases; unmatched bases: 6. The CDR3 is made up of 16 amino acids. The germline CDR1 and CDR2 sequences are MDHEN and SYDVKM. The CDR3 region is CASSSLAGDTSYEQYV. CDR3 nucleotide sequence: TGTGCCAGCAGTTCCCTAGCGGGAGATACCTCCTACGAGCAGTACGTC.

There are many counts of this clonotype. The rearrangement links TRBV7-9 to TRBJ2-3, with 9 bases identical to TRBD1. The CDR3 has 16 residues. The V segment lost 4 bases and the J segment 5 bases; nucleotides outside the gene matches: 10. CDR1 is SEHNR, CDR2 FQNEAQ, per germline (reference sequence). The CDR3 nucleotides are TGTGCCAGCAGCTCCTTGTACAGGGGGCAGAGAGATACGCAGTATTTT. It specifies CASSSLYRGQRDTQYF.

The sample holds many counts of this clonotype. The rearrangement joins TRBV7-9 to TRBJ2-3, with D tentatively TRBD2 (6 bases). The germline V and J ends were trimmed by 5 bases and 1 base, with 13 bases remaining between them. Germline lookup yields CDR1 SEHNR and CDR2 FQNEAQ (reference sequence). This CDR3 has 15 residues. The CDR3 loop is CASSLRRVGTDTQYF. The CDR3 DNA is TGTGCCAGCAGCCTAAGGAGGGTGGGCACAGATACGCAGTATTTT.

This clonotype was observed at least ten times. The rearrangement links TRBV7-9 to TRBJ2-1; 8 bases agree with TRBD2. CDR1 SEHNR and CDR2 FQNEAQ come from the germline V gene (reference sequence). The CDR3 consists of 14 residues. With V trimmed by 5 bases and J by 9 bases, 9 bases remained unmatched. CDR3 region: CASSPLPGGGEQFF. CDR3 coding DNA: TGTGCCAGCAGCCCCCTGCCGGGAGGGGGTGAGCAGTTCTTC.

This clonotype was counted many times. The gene calls are TRBV6-8 and TRBJ1-5, with D possibly being TRBD1 (6 bases). The CDR3 extends over 17 amino acids. V was trimmed by 3 bases and J by 1 base, leaving 16 bases between them. The germline CDR1 and CDR2 sequences are MNHGY and SAAAGT. The CDR3 DNA reads TGTGCCAGCAGTTATGGGGGGCTCTATCTCAGCAATCAGCCCCAGCATTTT. Translating it yields CASSYGGLYLSNQPQHF.

The CDR3 reads CASSFGGRGSPLHF. DNA of the CDR3: TGTGCCAGCAGTTTCGGGGGAAGGGGTTCACCCCTCCACTTT. The rearrangement links TRBV12-3 or TRBV12-4 to TRBJ1-6; possible D gene TRBD1, 5 bases. This CDR3 has 14 amino acids. The V end was cut by 3 bases, the J end by 9 bases, with 12 bases between.

This CDR3 reads CAISEYTNQPQHF. CDR3 in DNA: TGTGCCATCAGTGAGTACACAAATCAGCCCCAGCATTTT. The chain employs TRBV10-3 and TRBJ1-5; D call uncertain. Between the trimmed V and J ends, which lost 1 base and 4 bases, there was a span of 5 bases. The CDR3 spans 13 residues. CDR1 and CDR2 (germline): ENHRY, SYGVKD.

At least ten counts were recorded for this clonotype. This chain connects TRBV28 to TRBJ2-2; D remains unclear. The CDR3 is 15 residues long. Trimming took off 3 bases at V and 1 base at J, with 9 bases between the two ends. Germline V gene data show CDR1 as MDHEN and CDR2 as SYDVKM. The CDR3 DNA follows: TGTGCCAGCAGTTTTTTAGGGAAGAACACCGGGGAGCTGTTTTTT. As protein: CASSFLGKNTGELFF. Full variable domain (rest looked up from reference TRBV28 and TRBJ2-2): DVKVTQSSRYLVKRTGEKVFLECVQDMDHENMFWYRQDPGLGLRLIYFSYDVKMKEKGDIPEGYSVSREKKERFSLILESASTNQTSMYLCASSFLGKNTGELFFGEGSRLTVL.

This clonotype has just a few counts. The chain links TRBV10-1 to TRBJ2-7, with 10 bases that match TRBD1. CDR3 length equals 15 residues. Germline V gene sequence: CDR1 WNHNN, CDR2 SYGVQD (reference sequence). After removal of 5 bases from V and 3 bases from J, the junction contained 7 bases not matched to a gene. The CDR3: CASSPSGDRGYEQYF. The CDR3 DNA reads as TGCGCCAGCAGTCCGAGCGGGGACAGGGGCTACGAGCAGTACTTC.

V and J are TRBV20-1 and TRBJ2-7; D gene uncertain. CDR1 and CDR2 from the germline V gene are DFQATT and SNEGSKA (reference sequence). Trimming took off 6 bases at V and 5 bases at J, with 17 bases between the two ends. This CDR3 has 13 residues. This CDR3 reads CSANRPSGDEQYF. CDR3 nucleotide sequence: TGCAGTGCAAATAGGCCGTCCGGCGACGAGCAGTACTTC.

This clonotype was seen repeatedly, ten times or more. This chain joins TRBV6-1 and TRBJ2-3, with TRBD1 identical over 10 bases. Per germline, CDR1 MNHNS and CDR2 SASEGT. This CDR3 spans 13 amino acids. With V trimmed by 9 bases and J by 3 bases, 3 bases remained unmatched. This chain's CDR3 is CASQDRGTDTQYF. In nucleotides, the CDR3 is TGTGCCAGTCAGGACAGGGGGACAGATACGCAGTATTTT.

This clonotype was found many times. The chain uses TRBV20-1 and TRBJ2-7; D is perhaps TRBD1 (5 bases). CDR1 and CDR2 from the germline V gene are DFQATT and SNEGSKA (reference sequence). The CDR3 has 14 residues. Trimming removed 6 bases at V and 3 bases at J, with 18 bases between. In DNA, the CDR3 is TGCAGTGCCGACAGTAGTAGAACCCACTACGAGCAGTACTTC. It specifies CSADSSRTHYEQYF.